Below, 26 T cell receptor beta chains from the same sample are listed, as sequenced in a study of shared clonotypes between healthy human individuals. The table came from immunoSEQ multiplex PCR; TCRdb's copy has only in-frame clones and leaves some out. Among about 1 million clones listed, about 74% were seen once. Sequenced input: memory CD4+ T cells sorted from blood. Noted subset: CD45RA-negative fraction. Every receptor here comes from a man younger than 35 in good health.

The chain joins TRBV11-2 to TRBJ2-1, with TRBD2 matching 13 bases. Per germline, CDR1 SGHAT and CDR2 FQNNGV. V trimming: 5 bases; J trimming: 7 bases; junction bases outside the gene matches: 11. The CDR3 totals 17 residues. CDR3 region: CASSVLLAGGRDNEQFF. The CDR3 region has the DNA TGTGCCAGCAGCGTCCTACTAGCGGGAGGGCGGGATAATGAGCAGTTCTTC.

The CDR3 DNA is TGCGCCAGCAGCCAGAGATCCGGGACAGGGGAGTTGAATACGCAGTATTTT. This encodes CASSQRSGTGELNTQYF. The chain employs TRBV4-1 and TRBJ2-3; 10 bases fit TRBD1. The ends lost 3 bases at V and 7 bases at J; junction bases unmatched: 13. The CDR3 is 17 residues long. Germline CDR1 MGHRA, CDR2 YSYEKL.

In regard to this clone: The same CDR3 arises from other DNA sequences in this sample as well. The chain couples TRBV30 to TRBJ2-5; weak D call: TRBD2 (5 bases). Germline CDR1 is GTSNPN and CDR2 is SVGIG (reference sequence). The CDR3 totals 13 residues. Trimming removed 0 bases from V and 4 bases from J, with 9 bases in between. CDR3 loop: CAWSVISGETQYF. The DNA for the CDR3 is TGTGCCTGGAGTGTAATAAGCGGAGAGACCCAGTACTTC.

The chain combines TRBV9 with TRBJ2-1; no clear D gene. The CDR3 consists of 14 residues. Germline V lookup: CDR1 SGDLS, CDR2 YYNGEE. Trimming took 0 bases from V and 2 from J, leaving 6 bases between them. The CDR3 protein is CASSVADTYNEQFF. CDR3 sequence (DNA): TGTGCCAGCAGCGTAGCGGATACCTACAATGAGCAGTTCTTC.

On this clone itself: A much more abundant neighbour one base away suggests this may be a read error. The chain is built from TRBV11-3 and TRBJ2-1; no firm D call. The CDR3 runs 11 residues. Germline CDR1 SGHNT, CDR2 YENEEA. The V and J ends lost 3 bases and 5 bases respectively, with 2 bases between them. In DNA form, the CDR3 reads TGTGCCAGCAGCTTCAACAATGAGCAGTTCTTC. This encodes CASSFNNEQFF.

The genes are TRBV7-9 and TRBJ2-5; a possible D gene is TRBD2 (6 bases). Between the trimmed V and J ends, which lost 6 bases and 4 bases, there was a span of 12 bases. Germline assignment: CDR1 SEHNR and CDR2 FQNEAQ (reference sequence). This CDR3 is built from 13 residues. Written as DNA, the CDR3 is TGTGCCAGCAGACGACTAGTGGGAGAGACCCAGTACTTC. Its translation is CASRRLVGETQYF.

The chain joins TRBV5-6 to TRBJ1-1; 7 positions agree with TRBD1. Trimming cost V 2 bases and J 2 bases; bases outside gene matches: 6. The CDR3 runs to 15 residues. CDR1 and CDR2 (germline): SGHDT, YYEEEE. The CDR3 protein is CASSFTGTENTEAFF. CDR3 DNA sequence: TGTGCCAGCAGCTTTACCGGGACAGAAAACACTGAAGCTTTCTTT.

This clone was seen a handful of times. This sequence joins TRBV2 and TRBJ2-5; D possibly corresponds to TRBD1 (5 bases). The V gene's germline CDR1 is SNHLY and CDR2 FYNNEI. CDR3 length: 13 residues. V lost 4 bases and J lost 6, with 12 bases in between. The CDR3: CASSVQAIQTQYF. The CDR3 region has the DNA TGTGCCAGCAGTGTACAGGCCATACAGACCCAGTACTTC.

The J gene is TRBJ2-3, the V gene TRBV15, with 7 nucleotides matching TRBD1. J lost 6 bases, V lost 4 bases, and 13 bases had no gene match. Germline CDR1 is LNHNV and CDR2 is YYDKDF (reference sequence). The CDR3 has 16 residues. The CDR3 loop is CATSKSGQVLMDTQYF. The CDR3 DNA is TGTGCCACCAGCAAATCTGGACAGGTCCTAATGGATACGCAGTATTTT.

This clone is a singleton in its sample. J is TRBJ1-5 and V is TRBV18; D call uncertain. V lost 1 base, J lost 4 bases, and 14 bases lay in between. The CDR3 has 16 residues. Germline V lookup: CDR1 KGHSH, CDR2 LQKENI. CDR3 nucleotide sequence: TGTGCCAGCTCACCACGGGGAGAAAGGGAAAATCAGCCCCAGCATTTT. Amino acids: CASSPRGERENQPQHF.

This clone showed up just once. V is TRBV5-1 and J is TRBJ2-5, with D maybe TRBD2 (8 bases). The germline gives CDR1 SGHRS, CDR2 YFSETQ. The CDR3 is made up of 17 amino acids. V shed 2 bases and J shed 2 bases, with 19 bases lying between them. The CDR3 DNA is TGCGCCAGCAGCTTCCAAATCGGGAGGGGGCTTCAAGAGACCCAGTACTTC. Residues: CASSFQIGRGLQETQYF.

The rearrangement uses TRBV7-2 and TRBJ1-2, with D unresolved. This CDR3 is 14 amino acids long. Germline CDR1 SGHTA, CDR2 FQGNSA. Trimming stripped 0 bases from V and 5 bases from J, with 10 bases between. CDR3 nucleotide sequence: TGTGCCAGCAGCTTAGCCGGGAGCGGGTATGGCTACACCTTC. Translated: CASSLAGSGYGYTF. Using reference TRBV7-2 and TRBJ1-2 for the parts outside the CDR3, the full variable domain is GAGVSQSPSNKVTEKGKDVELRCDPISGHTALYWYRQSLGQGLEFLIYFQGNSAPDKSGLPSDRFSAERTGGSVSTLTIQRTQQEDSAVYLCASSLAGSGYGYTFGSGTRLTVV.

CDR3 residues: CASSLRGGRYNEQFF. Written as DNA, the CDR3 is TGTGCCAGCAGCTTACGAGGGGGCCGATACAATGAGCAGTTCTTC. The chain recombines TRBV7-9 with TRBJ2-1, with 7 nucleotides matching TRBD1. CDR1 SEHNR and CDR2 FQNEAQ come from the germline V gene (reference sequence). The CDR3 is made up of 15 amino acids. The junction had 5 bases not matched to a gene; V was cut back by 2 bases and J by 4 bases. Together with reference TRBV7-9 and TRBJ2-1, the CDR3 gives the full variable domain: DTGVSQNPRHKITKRGQNVTFRCDPISEHNRLYWYRQTLGQGPEFLTYFQNEAQLEKSRLLSDRFSAERPKGSFSTLEIQRTEQGDSAMYLCASSLRGGRYNEQFFGPGTRLTVL.

About this clone: This specimen includes other DNA sequences encoding the same CDR3. The rearrangement links TRBV5-1 to TRBJ2-5; 7 bases match TRBD2. After removal of 2 bases from V and 4 bases from J, the junction contained 5 bases not matched to a gene. The CDR3 length is 14 residues. Germline CDR1 and CDR2: SGHRS and YFSETQ. CDR3 nucleotide sequence: TGCGCCAGCAGCTTAGCGGGGCAGGGAGAGACCCAGTACTTC. It specifies CASSLAGQGETQYF.

This clone was seen once. This rearrangement joins TRBV2 to TRBJ1-1; 8 positions match TRBD1. J lost 8 bases, V lost 5 bases, and 4 bases had no gene match. The CDR3 sequence is 12 residues long. CDR1 SNHLY and CDR2 FYNNEI come from the germline V gene. The CDR3: CASSRTGWEAFF. DNA for the CDR3: TGTGCCAGCAGTCGGACAGGGTGGGAAGCTTTCTTT.

The chain recombines TRBV5-1 with TRBJ1-1; 7 bases fit TRBD1. CDR3 length: 15 residues. The V gene end was trimmed by 4 bases and the J gene end by 0 bases; junction bases not matched to a gene: 6. Germline V gives CDR1 SGHRS, CDR2 YFSETQ. DNA for the CDR3: TGCGCCAGCAGCGTACAGGGGCCCATGAACACTGAAGCTTTCTTT. Protein product: CASSVQGPMNTEAFF.

The rearrangement uses TRBV7-9 and TRBJ2-6, with 7 bases identical to TRBD1. Germline V lookup: CDR1 SEHNR, CDR2 FQNEAQ (reference sequence). The CDR3 spans 17 residues. Trimming cost V 2 bases and J 0 bases; bases outside gene matches: 4. CDR3 in DNA: TGTGCCAGCAGCTTACCACAGGGGCGCTCTGGGGCCAACGTCCTGACTTTC. Translated: CASSLPQGRSGANVLTF. The full variable domain, completed using reference TRBV7-9 and TRBJ2-6, is DTGVSQNPRHKITKRGQNVTFRCDPISEHNRLYWYRQTLGQGPEFLTYFQNEAQLEKSRLLSDRFSAERPKGSFSTLEIQRTEQGDSAMYLCASSLPQGRSGANVLTFGAGSRLTVL.

The J gene is TRBJ1-2, the V gene TRBV28; D is unclear. Trimming cost V 10 bases and J 0 bases, with 9 bases left between them. The CDR3 contains 12 residues. Germline loops: CDR1 MDHEN, CDR2 SYDVKM. The CDR3 DNA follows: TGTGCCATCTCGGGGACTAACTATGGCTACACCTTC. Translation: CAISGTNYGYTF.

This clone appeared a few times. The chain has TRBV15 and TRBJ1-4; D uncertain. Trimming stripped 0 bases from V and 4 bases from J, with 9 bases between. The CDR3 loop spans 15 amino acids. The germline V gene has CDR1 LNHNV and CDR2 YYDKDF (reference sequence). The CDR3: CATSRDGNVNEKLFF. The CDR3 region has the DNA TGTGCCACCAGCAGAGACGGAAACGTTAATGAAAAACTGTTTTTT.

The table lists this clone with a count of one. The genes are TRBV19 and TRBJ2-5; no clear D. The length of the CDR3 is 11 residues. Germline CDR1 and CDR2: LNHDA and SQIVND (reference sequence). The ends were cut back, 4 bases at V and 4 bases at J, with 4 bases in the middle. CDR3 sequence: CASSRRETQYF. Written as DNA, the CDR3 is TGTGCCAGTAGTAGAAGAGAGACCCAGTACTTC. Complete variable domain (other parts from reference TRBV19 and TRBJ2-5): DGGITQSPKYLFRKEGQNVTLSCEQNLNHDAMYWYRQDPGQGLRLIYYSQIVNDFQKGDIAEGYSVSREKKESFPLTVTSAQKNPTAFYLCASSRRETQYFGPGTRLLVL.

This clone was detected ten times or more. Other DNA sequences from this sample encode an identical CDR3 as well. This chain uses TRBV7-2 with TRBJ2-3; D is uncertain. CDR1 SGHTA and CDR2 FQGNSA come from the germline V gene. Trimming took 6 bases from V and 6 from J, leaving 10 bases between them. The CDR3 length is 12 residues. CDR3 loop: CASSYRADTQYF. For the CDR3, the DNA is TGTGCCAGCAGTTACCGGGCGGATACGCAGTATTTT.

This clone was observed once. The CDR3 sequence is CASSKDRQGNQPQHF. The CDR3 nucleotides are TGTGCCAGTAGTAAGGACAGGCAGGGCAATCAGCCCCAGCATTTT. This chain connects TRBV19 to TRBJ1-5; 7 bases are shared with TRBD1. V dropped 4 bases and J dropped 2; count of bases not matched to a gene: 5. This CDR3 has 15 amino acids. Germline V gives CDR1 LNHDA, CDR2 SQIVND (reference sequence). The entire variable domain, with the rest obtained from reference TRBV19 and TRBJ1-5, is as follows: DGGITQSPKYLFRKEGQNVTLSCEQNLNHDAMYWYRQDPGQGLRLIYYSQIVNDFQKGDIAEGYSVSREKKESFPLTVTSAQKNPTAFYLCASSKDRQGNQPQHFGDGTRLSIL.

This chain links TRBV28 with TRBJ1-3; 7 bases match TRBD1. The germline gives CDR1 MDHEN, CDR2 SYDVKM. V dropped 7 bases and J dropped 4; count of bases not matched to a gene: 7. This CDR3 comprises 14 residues. CDR3 loop: CASIDRVSGNTIYF. The CDR3 region has the DNA TGTGCCAGCATCGACAGGGTCTCAGGAAACACCATATATTTT.

The chain links TRBV7-2 to TRBJ2-2; TRBD2 agrees at 9 bases. Germline V gene lookup returns CDR1 SGHTA and CDR2 FQGNSA. The CDR3 sequence is 16 residues long. Trimming removed 6 bases from V and 4 bases from J; junction bases left unmatched: 9. CDR3 residues: CASSFGGLASTGELFF. The CDR3 DNA sequence: TGTGCCAGCAGTTTTGGGGGACTAGCATCCACCGGGGAGCTGTTTTTT.

Only a few counts were recorded for this clone. The CDR3 region has the DNA TGTGCCAGCTCACCAACCCAGGCTAATGAGCAGTTCTTC. This gives the protein CASSPTQANEQFF. J is TRBJ2-1 and V is TRBV18; D is unresolved. Germline CDR1 and CDR2: KGHSH and LQKENI. CDR3 size: 13 residues. V was clipped by 2 bases and J by 7 bases, with 9 bases between them. The full variable domain, in which reference TRBV18 and TRBJ2-1 provide the parts outside the CDR3, is NAGVMQNPRHLVRRRGQEARLRCSPMKGHSHVYWYRQLPEEGLKFMVYLQKENIIDESGMPKERFSAEFPKEGPSILRIQQVVRGDSAAYFCASSPTQANEQFFGPGTRLTVL.

In DNA, the CDR3 is TGTGCCAGTAGTACCTACCGGACAGGGTGGGCGCCTGAAGCTTTCTTT. Amino acid sequence: CASSTYRTGWAPEAFF. This chain joins TRBV19 and TRBJ1-1; 8 bases map to TRBD1. The CDR3 is 16 residues long. V was clipped by 4 bases and J by 6 bases; unmatched bases: 13. The germline CDR1 and CDR2 sequences are LNHDA and SQIVND (reference sequence).